This entry lists 29 T cell receptor beta chains sequenced from one sample in a study of T-cell reconstitution after alpha-beta-depleted transplantation in children. Using unique molecular identifiers, the investigators prepared the TCRbeta library. One entry per CDR3 protein results from TCRdb running MiXCR on the PCR reads. The table lists some 640,000 distinct CDR3 sequences, over 15% of them singletons. Specimen: PBMCs from the stem cell graft donor, collected from the stem cell graft. The receptor source for this set is a human donor who donated a stem cell graft to a child with acute myeloid leukemia.

This clonotype was seen a few times. CDR3 nucleotide sequence: TGCGCCAGCAGCGATCGTGGCGGTTTCCGCGAGCAGTTCTTC. Its protein product is CASSDRGGFREQFF. This chain uses TRBV5-1 with TRBJ2-1; D uncertain. The CDR3 spans 14 residues. V lost 4 bases and J 10 bases, leaving 18 bases between the germline ends. Germline V CDR1 and CDR2: SGHRS, YFSETQ.

This clonotype showed up many times. The J gene is TRBJ1-4, the V gene TRBV20-1; D not certain. This CDR3 is built from 12 residues. Per germline, CDR1 DFQATT and CDR2 SNEGSKA (reference sequence). V lost 3 bases, J lost 3 bases, and 5 bases lay in between. The DNA of the CDR3 is TGCAGTGCTAGTGGAGCTAATGAAAAACTGTTTTTT. Translating gives CSASGANEKLFF.

The table lists this clonotype with a few counts. V gene TRBV7-2 combines with J gene TRBJ2-1; D is undetermined. Deletions cut 3 bases from V and 9 bases from J, with 12 bases between. Germline values: CDR1 SGHTA, CDR2 FQGNSA. The CDR3 runs 13 residues. CDR3 in amino acids: CASSFNRLIEQFF. The CDR3 DNA sequence: TGTGCCAGCAGCTTTAACCGTCTCATTGAGCAGTTCTTC.

This clonotype has ten or more counts. The rearrangement joins TRBV3-1 to TRBJ2-1; no reliable D call. Per germline, CDR1 LGHDT and CDR2 YNNKEL (reference sequence). The length of the CDR3 is 11 residues. Trimming took 4 bases from V and 10 from J, leaving 8 bases between them. CDR3 bases: TGTGCCAGCAGCCCCGGAGCAGAGCAGTTCTTC. This gives the protein CASSPGAEQFF.

This clonotype was seen many times. The chain is built from TRBV20-1 and TRBJ2-3, with 8 bases identical to TRBD1. V trimming: 1 base; J trimming: 4 bases; junction bases outside the gene matches: 13. Per germline, CDR1 DFQATT and CDR2 SNEGSKA (reference sequence). The CDR3 consists of 17 residues. The CDR3 protein is CSARAESQGASADTQYF. The DNA of the CDR3 is TGCAGTGCTAGAGCAGAGTCTCAGGGGGCTAGTGCAGATACGCAGTATTTT.

The sample holds a few counts of this clonotype. The J gene is TRBJ2-7, the V gene TRBV27, with D unresolved. Trimming took 4 bases from V and 2 from J, leaving 9 bases between them. This CDR3 spans 13 amino acids. Germline assignment: CDR1 MNHEY and CDR2 SMNVEV (reference sequence). CDR3 in amino acids: CASSSWPTYEQYF. In nucleotides, the CDR3 is TGTGCCAGCAGTTCGTGGCCGACCTACGAGCAGTACTTC.

There are a few counts of this clonotype. The chain combines TRBV29-1 with TRBJ2-3; 12 bases are a match to TRBD2. CDR1 is SQVTM and CDR2 is ANQGSEA in the germline V gene. CDR3 length: 15 amino acids. V was pared by 7 bases and J by 5 bases, with 10 bases of the junction left unmatched. The CDR3 DNA follows: TGCAGCGCCGCCGGACTAGCGGGGAGGATAGATACGCAGTATTTT. Its translation is CSAAGLAGRIDTQYF.

This chain links TRBV20-1 with TRBJ2-3; D may be TRBD1 (5 bases). V dropped 6 bases and J dropped 3 bases, with 19 bases sitting between them. The CDR3 has 15 amino acids. Germline loops: CDR1 DFQATT, CDR2 SNEGSKA (reference sequence). The CDR3 reads CSARVGLQLTDTQYF. Here the CDR3 DNA reads TGCAGTGCCCGCGTGGGGCTACAGTTGACAGATACGCAGTATTTT.

This clonotype was counted a few times. The chain uses TRBV4-1 and TRBJ1-1, with D hard to call. Germline V gene lookup returns CDR1 MGHRA and CDR2 YSYEKL. The V and J ends lost 6 bases and 1 base respectively, with 15 bases between them. The CDR3 totals 15 residues. This CDR3 is CASRLSVHSNTEAFF. The CDR3 region has the DNA TGCGCCAGCAGACTGTCGGTACATTCGAACACTGAAGCTTTCTTT.

This clonotype has a handful of counts. V gene TRBV6-5 combines with J gene TRBJ1-2, with D possibly matching TRBD1 (5 bases). The germline gives CDR1 MNHEY, CDR2 SVGAGI. The germline V and J ends were trimmed by 0 bases and 8 bases, with 13 bases remaining between them. There are 14 residues in the CDR3. The CDR3 nucleotides are TGTGCCAGCAGTTACTCAAGCAGGGTAGAGGGCTACACCTTC. Residues: CASSYSSRVEGYTF.

This clonotype has only a few counts. This chain connects TRBV10-3 to TRBJ1-6; TRBD1 matches 7 bases. Germline CDR1 reads ENHRY; CDR2 reads SYGVKD. Unmatched junction bases numbered 8, after V lost 3 bases and J lost 0 bases. The CDR3 has 18 residues. CDR3 sequence: CAISERQGASSYNSPLHF. The CDR3 DNA reads as TGTGCCATCAGTGAACGACAGGGTGCGAGCTCCTATAATTCACCCCTCCACTTT.

This clonotype was seen a handful of times. The V gene is TRBV20-1, the J gene TRBJ1-1; D not certain. The germline V gene has CDR1 DFQATT and CDR2 SNEGSKA (reference sequence). The CDR3 runs to 13 residues. The DNA of the CDR3 is TGCAGGGGTACTGGGAGAATGAACACTGAAGCTTTCTTT. Its translation is CRGTGRMNTEAFF.

This clonotype was recorded at least ten times. This chain connects TRBV24-1 to TRBJ2-1; 7 positions match TRBD1. The length of the CDR3 is 16 residues. From germline, CDR1 is KGHDR and CDR2 SFDVKD. Trimming took 4 bases from V and 0 from J; bases not matched to a gene: 5. Here the CDR3 DNA reads TGTGCCACCAGTGACCCTGACAGGGACTCCTACAATGAGCAGTTCTTC. This translates into CATSDPDRDSYNEQFF.

This clonotype was detected a few times. The chain joins TRBV2 to TRBJ1-1; 8 nucleotides match TRBD1. Germline-derived CDR1 and CDR2 are SNHLY and FYNNEI. The CDR3 runs to 15 residues. Losses at the gene ends were 1 base for V and 5 bases for J; bases not matched to a gene: 6. The CDR3: CASSEGTGSVTEAFF. The CDR3 DNA follows: TGTGCCAGCAGTGAAGGGACAGGGTCGGTGACTGAAGCTTTCTTT.

This clonotype was picked up many times. Here the CDR3 DNA reads TGTGCCAGCAGTTTTGACAAACGCCGCGAGCAGTACTTC. Translating it yields CASSFDKRREQYF. The chain links TRBV5-5 to TRBJ2-7; D gene uncertain. Trimming cost V 5 bases and J 6 bases, with 15 bases left between them. The CDR3 spans 13 residues. In germline, CDR1 is SGHKS, CDR2 YYEKEE (reference sequence).

The sample holds a few counts of this clonotype. The CDR3 region has the DNA TGTGCCAGCAGTTTAATATTGGGGGGCAGGGGGAGGAACACTGAAGCTTTCTTT. This encodes CASSLILGGRGRNTEAFF. V is TRBV12-3 or TRBV12-4 and J is TRBJ1-1; 7 bases match TRBD1. V gave up 2 bases and J gave up 1 base; unmatched junction bases: 13. The CDR3 covers 18 residues.

This clonotype showed up many times. This chain joins TRBV20-1 and TRBJ2-3; 10 bases agree with TRBD1. J lost 4 bases, V lost 6 bases, and 10 bases had no gene match. The V gene's germline CDR1 is DFQATT and CDR2 SNEGSKA (reference sequence). The CDR3 totals 15 residues. The CDR3 nucleotides read TGCAGTGCCCAACGGACAGGGGGATTTTCAGATACGCAGTATTTT. Translated, it gives CSAQRTGGFSDTQYF.

This clonotype was counted ten times or more. In nucleotides, the CDR3 is TGTGCCAGCACCCGACAGGCGCAAGAGACCCAGTACTTC. Encoded protein: CASTRQAQETQYF. This sequence joins TRBV12-3 or TRBV12-4 and TRBJ2-5; TRBD1 might be the D (6 bases). This CDR3 has 13 amino acids. V was pared by 7 bases and J by 2 bases, with 11 bases between.

This clonotype appeared a few times. The V gene is TRBV6-5, the J gene TRBJ2-3; TRBD2 might be the D (7 bases). The CDR3 spans 17 residues. Germline V gene lookup returns CDR1 MNHEY and CDR2 SVGAGI. The V end lost 2 bases, the J end lost 0 bases, and 15 bases lay between the germline ends. CDR3 in DNA: TGTGCCAGCAGTTACCGTTTCGCGGGGGCTAGCACAGATACGCAGTATTTT. Encoded protein: CASSYRFAGASTDTQYF.

A few counts support this clonotype. The chain is built from TRBV6-1 and TRBJ1-1, with 8 bases that match TRBD1. Germline V lookup: CDR1 MNHNS, CDR2 SASEGT. V was pared by 10 bases and J by 0 bases, with 10 bases of the junction left unmatched. This CDR3 spans 15 amino acids. CDR3 in amino acids: CAIEDRGLMNTEAFF. DNA for the CDR3: TGTGCCATCGAAGACAGGGGACTCATGAACACTGAAGCTTTCTTT.

This clonotype was seen more than once but under ten times. V and J are TRBV12-3 or TRBV12-4 and TRBJ1-5; D gene unclear. The CDR3 spans 14 residues. The V end was cut by 2 bases, the J end by 7 bases, with 12 bases between. The CDR3 sequence: CASSLWGREQPQHF. CDR3 coding DNA: TGTGCCAGCAGTTTATGGGGTCGGGAGCAGCCCCAGCATTTT.

This clonotype was seen more than once but under ten times. The chain links TRBV7-2 to TRBJ2-5, with TRBD2 identical over 8 bases. The CDR3 consists of 16 residues. Germline trimming cut 6 bases from V and 4 bases from J; bases unmatched to any gene: 13. Per germline, CDR1 SGHTA and CDR2 FQGNSA. The CDR3 spells CASSFSGTSSPETQYF. The CDR3 DNA is TGTGCCAGCAGTTTTTCCGGGACTAGTTCCCCAGAGACCCAGTACTTC.

This clonotype was detected only a few times. The chain combines TRBV12-3 or TRBV12-4 with TRBJ1-5, with D uncertain. V dropped 1 base and J dropped 7 bases, with 17 bases sitting between them. The CDR3 contains 16 residues. CDR3 coding DNA: TGTGCCAGCAGTTTAGGGCAGACTTACTCGCGGCAGCCCCAGCATTTT. Its translation is CASSLGQTYSRQPQHF.

This clonotype has just a few counts. The genes are TRBV20-1 and TRBJ1-1; D is unclear. V was cut by 5 bases and J by 2 bases, with 15 bases left in between. Germline assignment: CDR1 DFQATT and CDR2 SNEGSKA (reference sequence). There are 14 residues in the CDR3. This CDR3 is CSAVSTATNTEAFF. CDR3 nucleotides: TGCAGTGCTGTATCGACGGCTACCAACACTGAAGCTTTCTTT.

This clonotype was counted at least ten times. The V and J genes are TRBV6-5 and TRBJ1-1; no firm D call. The CDR3 is made up of 14 amino acids. In germline, CDR1 is MNHEY, CDR2 SVGAGI. V gave up 0 bases and J gave up 3 bases, with 8 bases separating them. CDR3 sequence reads: CASSYSGWDTEAFF. In DNA form, the CDR3 reads TGTGCCAGCAGTTACTCGGGTTGGGACACTGAAGCTTTCTTT.

This clonotype was seen repeatedly, ten times or more. The rearrangement joins TRBV9 to TRBJ1-5; TRBD1 matches 8 bases. Germline V gene data show CDR1 as SGDLS and CDR2 as YYNGEE. J was trimmed by 5 bases and V by 2 bases; bases with no gene match: 0. The length of the CDR3 is 13 residues. The CDR3 DNA sequence: TGTGCCAGCAGCGTGACAGGGGATCAGCCCCAGCATTTT. Its translation: CASSVTGDQPQHF.

There are a few counts of this clonotype. The V call is TRBV7-2, the J call TRBJ2-7; 8 positions match TRBD1. Unmatched junction bases numbered 4, after V lost 0 bases and J lost 0 bases. This CDR3 is built from 16 residues. The germline CDR1 and CDR2 sequences are SGHTA and FQGNSA. The CDR3 region is CASSLAPGTGSYEQYF. The CDR3 nucleotides read TGTGCCAGCAGCTTAGCGCCCGGGACAGGCTCCTACGAGCAGTACTTC.

This clonotype was counted at least ten times. The chain couples TRBV20-1 to TRBJ2-1, with D perhaps matching TRBD1 (6 bases). V lost 3 bases and J 8 bases, leaving 11 bases between the germline ends. The CDR3 contains 12 residues. Per germline, CDR1 DFQATT and CDR2 SNEGSKA (reference sequence). The CDR3: CSASTGWDEQFF. The CDR3, as DNA: TGCAGTGCTAGCACAGGGTGGGATGAGCAGTTCTTC.

Many counts were recorded for this clonotype. The V and J genes are TRBV7-2 and TRBJ1-3, with 8 bases lining up with TRBD1. CDR1 and CDR2 from the germline V gene are SGHTA and FQGNSA. CDR3 size: 15 residues. The J segment lost 2 bases and the V segment lost 3 bases, leaving 3 bases of the junction unmatched. CDR3 DNA: TGTGCCAGCAGCTTGGACAGGGAACCTGGAAACACCATATATTTT. It is translated as CASSLDREPGNTIYF.